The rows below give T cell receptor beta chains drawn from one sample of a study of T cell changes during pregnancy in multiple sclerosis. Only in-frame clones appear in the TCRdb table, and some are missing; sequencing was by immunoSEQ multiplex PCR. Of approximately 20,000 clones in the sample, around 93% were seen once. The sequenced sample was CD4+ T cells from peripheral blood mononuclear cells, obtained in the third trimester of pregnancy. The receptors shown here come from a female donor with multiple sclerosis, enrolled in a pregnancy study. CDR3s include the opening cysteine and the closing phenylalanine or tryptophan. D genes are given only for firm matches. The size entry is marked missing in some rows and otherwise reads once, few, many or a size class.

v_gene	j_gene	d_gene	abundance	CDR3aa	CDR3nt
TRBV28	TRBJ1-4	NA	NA	CASRPGGEKLFF	TGTGCCAGCAGGCCAGGAGGGGAAAAACTGTTTTTT
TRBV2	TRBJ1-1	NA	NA	CASIRTGANTEAFF	TGTGCCAGCATTCGAACAGGAGCGAACACTGAAGCTTTCTTT
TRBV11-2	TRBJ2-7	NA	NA	CASSFVPQYNDNEQYF	TGTGCCAGCAGCTTTGTTCCACAATACAACGATAACGAGCAGTACTTC
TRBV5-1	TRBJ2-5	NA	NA	CASSLLEVGRETQYF	TGCGCCAGCAGCTTGCTCGAGGTTGGGAGGGAGACCCAGTACTTC
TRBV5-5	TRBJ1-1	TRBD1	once	CASSFTGGLNTEAFF	TGTGCCAGCAGCTTCACAGGGGGCCTGAACACTGAAGCTTTCTTT
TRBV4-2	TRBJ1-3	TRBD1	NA	CASSPHPQGAGNTIYF	TGTGCCAGCAGCCCCCATCCACAGGGGGCTGGAAACACCATATATTTT
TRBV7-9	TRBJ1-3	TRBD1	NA	CASRGQVVNTIYF	TGTGCCAGCCGCGGACAGGTAGTAAACACCATATATTTT
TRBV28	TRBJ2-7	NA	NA	CASSLGTRGNEQYF	TGTGCCAGCAGTTTGGGGACACGTGGTAACGAGCAGTACTTC
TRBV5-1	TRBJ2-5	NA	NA	CASSRGPGRETQYF	TGCGCCAGCAGCCGCGGCCCAGGGCGGGAGACCCAGTACTTC
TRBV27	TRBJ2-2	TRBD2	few	CASRTPGTKDTGELFF	TGTGCCAGCAGAACTCCGGGGACTAAGGACACCGGGGAGCTGTTTTTT
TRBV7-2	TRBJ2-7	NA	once	CASSFSRYEQYF	TGTGCCAGCAGCTTCTCCCGCTACGAGCAGTACTTC
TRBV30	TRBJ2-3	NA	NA	CAWDLGIGIDTQYF	TGTGCCTGGGACCTTGGTATCGGGATAGATACGCAGTATTTT
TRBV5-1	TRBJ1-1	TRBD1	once	CASSLEGAGTEAFF	TGCGCCAGCAGCTTGGAGGGGGCCGGTACTGAAGCTTTCTTT
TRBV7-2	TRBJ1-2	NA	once	CASSLAPGQTTGYTF	TGTGCCAGCAGCTTAGCGCCGGGACAAACAACCGGCTACACCTTC
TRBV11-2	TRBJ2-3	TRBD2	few	CASSLDSPSAGGKDTQYF	TGTGCCAGCAGCTTAGATTCTCCCTCCGCGGGGGGGAAGGATACGCAGTATTTT
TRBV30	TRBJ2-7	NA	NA	CAWSVGTPYEQYF	TGTGCCTGGAGTGTGGGGACACCCTACGAGCAGTACTTC
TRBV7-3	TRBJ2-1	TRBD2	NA	CASSLTGGDREQFF	TGTGCCAGCAGCTTAACCGGGGGGGATCGTGAGCAGTTCTTC
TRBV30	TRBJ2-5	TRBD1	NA	CAWSGDRGEETQYF	TGTGCCTGGAGTGGGGACAGGGGGGAAGAGACCCAGTACTTC
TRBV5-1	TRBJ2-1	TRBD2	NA	CASSFEAGVGNEQFF	TGCGCCAGCAGCTTCGAAGCGGGAGTTGGCAATGAGCAGTTCTTC
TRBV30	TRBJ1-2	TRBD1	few	CAWTPPDREAYGYTF	TGTGCCTGGACCCCCCCGGACAGGGAGGCCTATGGCTACACCTTC
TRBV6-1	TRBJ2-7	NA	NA	CASSEARISGTKGRASEQYF	TGTGCCAGCAGTGAAGCAAGGATATCCGGGACAAAGGGCCGAGCGAGCGAGCAGTACTTC
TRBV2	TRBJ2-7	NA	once	CASRTDGSSYEQYF	TGTGCCAGCAGAACGGACGGGAGCTCCTACGAGCAGTACTTC
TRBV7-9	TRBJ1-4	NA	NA	CASSLTALREKLFF	TGTGCCAGCAGCTTAACGGCATTGAGGGAAAAACTGTTTTTT
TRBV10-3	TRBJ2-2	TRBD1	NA	CATRRGQGLIGELFF	TGTGCCACTCGGAGGGGACAGGGTTTGATCGGGGAGCTGTTTTTT
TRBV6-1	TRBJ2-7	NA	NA	CASSEGARGVPYEQYF	TGTGCCAGCAGTGAAGGGGCCAGGGGGGTCCCCTACGAGCAGTACTTC
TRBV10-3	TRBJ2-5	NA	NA	CAISERGFQETQYF	TGTGCCATCAGTGAGCGGGGGTTCCAAGAGACCCAGTACTTC
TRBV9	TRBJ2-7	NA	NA	CASSVDFGSPFYEQYF	TGTGCCAGCAGCGTAGATTTCGGGAGCCCGTTCTACGAGCAGTACTTC
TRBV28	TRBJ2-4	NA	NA	CASSLLETGKNIQYF	TGTGCCAGCAGTTTATTAGAGACGGGCAAAAACATTCAGTACTTC
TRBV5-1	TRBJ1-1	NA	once	CASSLGGGWDTEAFF	TGCGCCAGCAGCTTGGGGGGGGGATGGGACACTGAAGCTTTCTTT
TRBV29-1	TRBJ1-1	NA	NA	CSVGGAANTEAFF	TGCAGCGTTGGTGGGGCCGCGAACACTGAAGCTTTCTTT
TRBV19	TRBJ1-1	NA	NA	CASSIPRATEAFF	TGTGCCAGTAGTATTCCCAGGGCCACTGAAGCTTTCTTT
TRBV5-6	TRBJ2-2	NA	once	CASSLALLTFAGELFF	TGTGCCAGCAGCTTGGCCTTATTGACATTTGCCGGGGAGCTGTTTTTT
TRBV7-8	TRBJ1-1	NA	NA	CASSPQVSWTEAFF	TGTGCCAGCAGCCCACAGGTTAGCTGGACTGAAGCTTTCTTT
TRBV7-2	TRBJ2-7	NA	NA	CASSLSWLDEQYF	TGTGCCAGCAGCTTAAGCTGGTTGGACGAGCAGTACTTC
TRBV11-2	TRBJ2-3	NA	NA	CASSPFGARGTDTQYF	TGTGCCAGCAGCCCCTTCGGCGCAAGGGGAACAGATACGCAGTATTTT
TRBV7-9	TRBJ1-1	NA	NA	CASSSGLGSTEAFF	TGTGCCAGCAGCTCAGGACTGGGGAGCACTGAAGCTTTCTTT
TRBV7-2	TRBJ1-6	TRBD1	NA	CASSRRQGLSPLHF	TGTGCCAGCAGCCGTAGACAGGGACTTTCACCCCTCCACTTT
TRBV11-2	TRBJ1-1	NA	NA	CASSLDRGWGGAFF	TGTGCCAGCAGCTTAGATCGAGGTTGGGGGGGAGCTTTCTTT
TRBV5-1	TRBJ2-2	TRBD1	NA	CASSTGQGDTGELFF	TGCGCCAGCAGCACCGGACAGGGGGACACCGGGGAGCTGTTTTTT
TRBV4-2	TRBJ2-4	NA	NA	CASSQREGGENIQYF	TGTGCCAGCAGCCAGCGTGAGGGGGGGGAAAACATTCAGTACTTC
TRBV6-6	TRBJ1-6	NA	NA	CASSPKLGDNSPLHF	TGTGCCAGCAGCCCCAAACTAGGCGATAATTCACCCCTCCACTTT
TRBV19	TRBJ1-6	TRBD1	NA	CASRPWDRENSPLHF	TGTGCCAGTAGGCCCTGGGACAGGGAAAATTCACCCCTCCACTTT
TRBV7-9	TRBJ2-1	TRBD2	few	CASSLSLAGSYNEQFF	TGTGCCAGCAGCTTATCCCTAGCGGGGTCCTACAATGAGCAGTTCTTC